Each of the 9 T cell receptor beta chains below was sequenced from the same sample in a study of blood T cells in healthy people across ages. Sample-barcoded 5' priming and a J-beta primer mix drove a second PCR of roughly 6 to 12 cycles. TCRdb itself ran the 5' RACE reads through MiXCR, one entry per CDR3 protein. The data contain approximately 1.5 million distinct CDR3 sequences, about 45% of them singletons. Source material: blood. The source is a woman in her late teens or twenties in good health.

J is TRBJ2-3 and V is TRBV4-3; 8 nucleotides line up with TRBD2. The trim removed 0 bases at V and 4 bases at J, leaving 6 bases unmatched. The germline gives CDR1 LGHNA, CDR2 YSLEER. The CDR3 has 16 residues. In DNA, the CDR3 is TGCGCCAGCAGCCAAGATCAGGGTAGCGGGGCAGATACGCAGTATTTT. It codes for CASSQDQGSGADTQYF.

This clonotype has just a few counts. The V call is TRBV5-1, the J call TRBJ2-3; D gene unclear. The CDR3 loop spans 12 amino acids. V dropped 0 bases and J dropped 6 bases, with 5 bases sitting between them. Per the germline V gene, CDR1 is SGHRS and CDR2 is YFSETQ. The DNA of the CDR3 is TGCGCCAGCAGCTTGGTTTTTGATACGCAGTATTTT. Translating it yields CASSLVFDTQYF.

The genes are TRBV5-1 and TRBJ1-1; D unclear. The CDR3 totals 13 residues. Trimming cost V 4 bases and J 8 bases, with 15 bases left between them. CDR1 is SGHRS, CDR2 YFSETQ, per germline. The CDR3 DNA reads TGCGCCAGCAGCGTGGCCGGGGAAAGGGAAGCTTTCTTT. Its translation: CASSVAGEREAFF.

The V and J genes are TRBV9 and TRBJ1-1, with D hard to call. V dropped 0 bases and J dropped 5 bases, with 8 bases sitting between them. The CDR3 consists of 13 residues. Germline CDR1 SGDLS, CDR2 YYNGEE. This chain's CDR3 is CASSVVEGTEAFF. DNA of the CDR3: TGTGCCAGCAGCGTAGTAGAGGGAACTGAAGCTTTCTTT.

The rearrangement uses TRBV27 and TRBJ2-1; D not certain. The CDR3 has 14 amino acids. V was shortened by 6 bases and J by 5 bases, with 14 bases between the two germline ends. Per germline, CDR1 MNHEY and CDR2 SMNVEV (reference sequence). CDR3: CASSPTSIDNEQFF. Here the CDR3 DNA reads TGTGCCAGCAGCCCTACGTCGATAGACAATGAGCAGTTCTTC.

V gene TRBV18 combines with J gene TRBJ1-2, with 7 nucleotides matching TRBD1. CDR3 length: 15 residues. Germline loops: CDR1 KGHSH, CDR2 LQKENI. With V trimmed by 4 bases and J by 0 bases, 5 bases remained unmatched. CDR3 coding DNA: TGTGCCAGCTCACTCGGGGACAGCGCTAACTATGGCTACACCTTC. This codes for CASSLGDSANYGYTF.

This clonotype was seen a few times. The chain employs TRBV7-3 and TRBJ2-5; 12 bases fit TRBD2. The CDR3 covers 15 residues. Germline assignment: CDR1 SGHTA and CDR2 FQGTGA. With V trimmed by 5 bases and J by 11 bases, 12 bases remained unmatched. CDR3 loop: CASSHRLAGVNEQYF. The DNA of the CDR3 is TGTGCCAGCAGCCATCGACTAGCGGGAGTAAATGAGCAGTACTTC.

This clonotype was found a few times. V and J are TRBV20-1 and TRBJ2-5, with 10 bases aligning to TRBD2. The CDR3 totals 14 residues. CDR1 is DFQATT, CDR2 SNEGSKA, per germline (reference sequence). J lost 4 bases, V lost 0 bases, and 2 bases had no gene match. The CDR3 here is CSARDLAGGETQYF. CDR3 in DNA: TGCAGTGCTAGAGATTTAGCGGGAGGAGAGACCCAGTACTTC.

This clonotype was seen a few times. The CDR3 protein is CASTFNGNTDTQYF. CDR3 nucleotide sequence: TGTGCCAGCACCTTTAATGGAAACACAGATACGCAGTATTTT. V usage is TRBV7-9 and J usage is TRBJ2-3; no reliable D call. Between the trimmed V and J ends, which lost 7 bases and 2 bases, there was a span of 13 bases. The germline CDR1 and CDR2 sequences are SEHNR and FQNEAQ (reference sequence). The CDR3 sequence is 14 residues long.